One and the same sample provided the 26 T cell receptor beta chains below, sequenced in a study of radiotherapy plus CTLA-4 blockade in lung cancer. Generated by immunoSEQ multiplex PCR, the TCRdb table keeps only in-frame clones and is missing some. The sample lists about 45,000 clones; 70% to 80% were seen once. This specimen was peripheral blood, taken from a patient treated with radiotherapy plus ipilimumab. Source of these receptors: a human donor with non-small cell lung cancer who had stable disease on radiotherapy plus ipilimumab.

The chain combines TRBV29-1 with TRBJ2-6, with TRBD1 matching 8 bases. This CDR3 has 17 amino acids. Germline-derived CDR1 and CDR2 are SQVTM and ANQGSEA. Trimming at V came to 5 bases and at J to 0 bases, leaving 9 bases not matched to a gene. The chain's CDR3 is CSVSFGTGGSGANVLTF. CDR3 nucleotides: TGCAGCGTTTCTTTTGGGACAGGTGGCTCTGGGGCCAACGTCCTGACTTTC. The full variable domain, its missing parts supplied by reference TRBV29-1 and TRBJ2-6, is SAVISQKPSRDICQRGTSLTIQCQVDSQVTMMFWYRQQPGQSLTLIATANQGSEATYESGFVIDKFPISRPNLTFSTLTVSNMSPEDSSIYLCSVSFGTGGSGANVLTFGAGSRLTVL.

This clone was observed once. The V and J genes are TRBV10-2 and TRBJ2-3; unclear D gene. The CDR3 loop spans 17 amino acids. The germline V gene encodes CDR1 WSHSY and CDR2 SAAADI. V was cut by 4 bases and J by 0 bases, with 17 bases left in between. Written as DNA, the CDR3 is TGCGCCAGCAGTGTAATAGCCTTTACCTCTAGCACAGATACGCAGTATTTT. This codes for CASSVIAFTSSTDTQYF.

This sequence joins TRBV4-1 and TRBJ2-7; 8 bases fit TRBD2. Germline V lookup: CDR1 MGHRA, CDR2 YSYEKL. V gave up 3 bases and J gave up 4 bases; unmatched junction bases: 11. The CDR3 extends over 16 amino acids. The CDR3 nucleotides read TGCGCCAGCAGCCAGACCCGAGGCAGCGGGGGTTACGAGCAGTACTTC. Translation: CASSQTRGSGGYEQYF.

This sequence joins TRBV28 and TRBJ1-2; TRBD1 aligns across 7 bases. The CDR3 is made up of 16 amino acids. CDR1 is MDHEN, CDR2 SYDVKM, per germline. After removal of 4 bases from V and 0 bases from J, the junction contained 8 bases not matched to a gene. In nucleotides, the CDR3 is TGTGCCAGCAGTTCTCATCACCAGGGGGCTAACTATGGCTACACCTTC. Encoded protein: CASSSHHQGANYGYTF.

This clone has just a few counts. The rearrangement links TRBV19 to TRBJ2-2; 7 bases match TRBD1. The trim removed 9 bases at V and 5 bases at J, leaving 9 bases unmatched. Germline lookup yields CDR1 LNHDA and CDR2 SQIVND (reference sequence). CDR3 size: 14 residues. The CDR3: CASKIGQVTGELFF. CDR3 nucleotide sequence: TGTGCCAGCAAAATCGGACAGGTGACCGGGGAGCTGTTTTTT.

The rearrangement joins TRBV6-1 to TRBJ2-2, with 10 bases matching TRBD1. The ends lost 6 bases at V and 5 bases at J; junction bases unmatched: 3. CDR3 length: 14 amino acids. Looked up from germline, CDR1 is MNHNS and CDR2 is SASEGT. The CDR3 DNA follows: TGTGCCAGCAGCCGACAGGGGGCTACCGGGGAGCTGTTTTTT. It encodes CASSRQGATGELFF.

The rearrangement links TRBV7-9 to TRBJ2-1; D gene ambiguous. Between the trimmed V and J ends, which lost 3 bases and 10 bases, there was a span of 4 bases. Germline CDR1 and CDR2: SEHNR and FQNEAQ (reference sequence). The CDR3 is 10 residues long. The CDR3: CASSLAEQFF. The DNA for the CDR3 is TGTGCCAGCAGCTTGGCGGAGCAGTTCTTC.

This chain connects TRBV28 to TRBJ1-4, with D unclear. The germline V gene encodes CDR1 MDHEN and CDR2 SYDVKM. V lost 7 bases and J 8 bases, leaving 8 bases between the germline ends. This CDR3 spans 11 amino acids. CDR3 residues: CASTLREKLFF. DNA for the CDR3: TGTGCCAGCACCCTAAGGGAAAAACTGTTTTTT.

The chain recombines TRBV28 with TRBJ2-2, with a tentative D call TRBD1 (5 bases). Deletions cut 2 bases from V and 5 bases from J, with 9 bases between. Germline CDR1 MDHEN, CDR2 SYDVKM. The length of the CDR3 is 14 residues. The CDR3 DNA sequence: TGTGCCAGCAGTTTACCCCCAGGGACCGGGGAGCTGTTTTTT. Translated, it gives CASSLPPGTGELFF.

This clone is medium-sized within its sample. The rearrangement uses TRBV19 and TRBJ2-3; D unclear. This CDR3 is 15 amino acids long. Looked up from germline, CDR1 is LNHDA and CDR2 is SQIVND (reference sequence). V was shortened by 3 bases and J by 3 bases, with 13 bases between the two germline ends. CDR3 region: CASSIFGWGTDTQYF. The DNA for the CDR3 is TGTGCCAGTAGTATTTTCGGTTGGGGAACAGATACGCAGTATTTT.

V and J are TRBV10-1 and TRBJ2-4; no clear D. Trimming removed 2 bases at V and 0 bases at J, with 5 bases between. From germline, CDR1 is WNHNN and CDR2 SYGVQD (reference sequence). The CDR3 runs to 14 residues. The CDR3 DNA reads as TGCGCCAGCAGTGAGGGGGTAGCCAAAAACATTCAGTACTTC. Protein: CASSEGVAKNIQYF.

The chain carries TRBV6-1 and TRBJ1-6; D remains unclear. This CDR3 has 14 residues. V lost 1 base and J lost 10, with 11 bases in between. The germline V gene encodes CDR1 MNHNS and CDR2 SASEGT. The CDR3 protein is CASSEVGFGSPLHF. The CDR3 DNA follows: TGTGCCAGCAGTGAAGTAGGATTTGGATCACCCCTCCACTTT.

The CDR3 DNA is TGTGCCAGCAGCCAAGAGACAGCTCCTAGCTATAATTCACCCCTCCACTTT. Its translation: CASSQETAPSYNSPLHF. The genes are TRBV4-2 and TRBJ1-6; D might be TRBD1 (5 bases). Germline V lookup: CDR1 LGHNA, CDR2 YNFKEQ. V was trimmed by 0 bases and J by 3 bases, leaving 12 bases between them. This CDR3 comprises 17 residues.

The V call is TRBV6-5, the J call TRBJ2-5, with 10 bases that match TRBD2. Trimming cost V 6 bases and J 2 bases; bases outside gene matches: 6. The CDR3 is 15 residues long. From germline, CDR1 is MNHEY and CDR2 SVGAGI. The CDR3 is CASRFSGGRQETQYF. The CDR3 DNA is TGTGCCAGCAGGTTTAGCGGGGGGAGACAAGAGACCCAGTACTTC.

This clone was seen a single time. The rearrangement links TRBV7-9 to TRBJ1-5; D is perhaps TRBD1 (6 bases). Germline CDR1 and CDR2: SEHNR and FQNEAQ (reference sequence). Trimming stripped 5 bases from V and 5 bases from J, with 16 bases between. This CDR3 has 15 amino acids. The CDR3 bases are TGTGCCAGCAGCGTTGGGGGCAGGGACGATCAGCCCCAGCATTTT. Translating it yields CASSVGGRDDQPQHF.

This chain connects TRBV11-2 to TRBJ2-5; 8 bases are a match to TRBD1. The better agreement between TRBJ2-7 and the DNA end casts doubt on the J call. Germline V gene sequence: CDR1 SGHAT, CDR2 FQNNGV. This CDR3 spans 14 amino acids. The CDR3 DNA reads TGTGCCAGCAGCACCGGGACAGGAACCTACGAGCAGTACTTC. Translating gives CASSTGTGTYEQYF.

The chain recombines TRBV7-9 with TRBJ2-3; 12 positions match TRBD1. V dropped 5 bases and J dropped 2; count of bases not matched to a gene: 5. Germline loops: CDR1 SEHNR, CDR2 FQNEAQ (reference sequence). CDR3 size: 16 residues. The CDR3 reads CASSPGQGASTDTQYF. CDR3 in DNA: TGTGCCAGCAGCCCGGGACAGGGGGCTTCCACAGATACGCAGTATTTT.

This chain's CDR3 is CAINYGVANTEAFF. CDR3 nucleotides: TGTGCCATCAATTATGGGGTGGCGAACACTGAAGCTTTCTTT. The chain has TRBV10-3 and TRBJ1-1; D remains ambiguous. V lost 7 bases to trimming and J lost 1 base, with 13 bases between them. CDR3 length: 14 amino acids. Per the germline V gene, CDR1 is ENHRY and CDR2 is SYGVKD.

The DNA for the CDR3 is TGTGCCAGCTCACCTAAGCAGGCCTACGAGCAGTACGTC. Its translation: CASSPKQAYEQYV. The chain links TRBV18 to TRBJ2-7, with D hard to call. Germline loops: CDR1 KGHSH, CDR2 LQKENI. The germline V and J ends were trimmed by 3 bases and 2 bases, with 8 bases remaining between them. The CDR3 sequence is 13 residues long.

Only a few counts were recorded for this clone. One end of the junction does not line up with germline, which may come from a read error. The chain links TRBV28 to TRBJ1-4; 7 nucleotides line up with TRBD1. Germline loops: CDR1 MDHEN, CDR2 SYDVKM. The CDR3 has 13 residues. CDR3 residues: CASSPSPTGQSVF. The CDR3 DNA is TGTGCCAGCAGTCCGTCCCCCACGGGACAGAGCGTTTTT. Full variable domain (rest looked up from reference TRBV28 and TRBJ1-4): DVKVTQSSRYLVKRTGEKVFLECVQDMDHENMFWYRQDPGLGLRLIYFSYDVKMKEKGDIPEGYSVSREKKERFSLILESASTNQTSMYLCASSPSPTGQSVFGSGTQLSVL.

The chain combines TRBV11-3 with TRBJ2-5, with TRBD2 matching 8 bases. Germline CDR1 SGHNT, CDR2 YENEEA. The CDR3 covers 15 residues. Unmatched junction bases numbered 9, after V lost 5 bases and J lost 4 bases. CDR3 protein: CASSLYGGVGETQYF. As DNA, the CDR3 is TGTGCCAGCAGCCTCTACGGGGGGGTGGGAGAGACCCAGTACTTC.

The chain combines TRBV30 with TRBJ2-3, with 7 positions matching TRBD1. This CDR3 is 15 amino acids long. Germline V gene sequence: CDR1 GTSNPN, CDR2 SVGIG (reference sequence). V lost 1 base, J lost 5 bases, and 9 bases stayed unmatched. CDR3 bases: TGTGCCTGGAGTGGAGGGGGCAGACGAGGAGATACGCAGTATTTT. Translated: CAWSGGGRRGDTQYF.

The table lists this clone with a count of one. The genes are TRBV5-1 and TRBJ1-1, with D unresolved. The CDR3 extends over 15 amino acids. V was trimmed by 4 bases and J by 0 bases, leaving 13 bases between them. Germline V gene sequence: CDR1 SGHRS, CDR2 YFSETQ. The CDR3 region is CASSPQLQLNTEAFF. The CDR3 DNA follows: TGCGCCAGCAGCCCCCAGTTGCAGTTGAACACTGAAGCTTTCTTT.

This CDR3 reads CASSEGAGDPYEQYF. The CDR3 DNA reads TGCGCCAGCAGTGAGGGAGCGGGGGATCCCTACGAGCAGTACTTC. This chain uses TRBV10-1 with TRBJ2-7; 8 bases map to TRBD2. CDR1 is WNHNN and CDR2 is SYGVQD in the germline V gene (reference sequence). The junction had 5 bases not matched to a gene; V was cut back by 2 bases and J by 2 bases. The CDR3 runs 15 residues.

Regarding this clone: The sample contains more than one DNA sequence encoding this CDR3. The rearrangement links TRBV4-1 to TRBJ1-5; possible D gene TRBD1, 5 bases. There are 16 residues in the CDR3. CDR1 is MGHRA and CDR2 is YSYEKL in the germline V gene. Trimming pared 0 bases from V and 2 bases from J, leaving 11 bases between. The CDR3 is CASSQDDGDGNQPQHF. CDR3 nucleotide sequence: TGCGCCAGCAGCCAAGATGACGGGGACGGCAATCAGCCCCAGCATTTT.

This chain joins TRBV9 and TRBJ1-1; 9 bases map to TRBD1. Germline CDR1 reads SGDLS; CDR2 reads YYNGEE. Trimming cost V 0 bases and J 5 bases; bases outside gene matches: 11. The CDR3 is 17 residues long. The CDR3 DNA sequence: TGTGCCAGCAGCGTAGATCTCATGACAGGGGGAGGAACTGAAGCTTTCTTT. Protein product: CASSVDLMTGGGTEAFF.